The TCR beta chain described here comes from a study of blood T cell repertoires in COVID-19. V shed 6 bases, J shed 6 bases, and the junction held 1 base outside the gene matches. The CDR3 extends over 13 amino acids. Germline loops: CDR1 ENHRY, CDR2 SYGVKD. Authors' data handling: The authors estimated nucleated cell counts from reference gene primer amplification. The table came from immunoSEQ multiplex PCR; TCRdb's copy has only in-frame clones and leaves some out. V, J and clone size are those of that table, while D and trimming were read from the DNA. This repertoire shows more than 90,000 clones, approximately 89% found once; its top ten account for 4.5%.

Material for sequencing was peripheral blood. V usage is TRBV10-3 and J usage is TRBJ2-1, with 11 bases matching TRBD2. The sequence was collected from a man aged 35 to 55 with acute or convalescent COVID-19. Here the CDR3 DNA reads TGTGCCATCAGAGGGACTAGCGGCAATGAGCAGTTCTTC. Protein sequence: CAIRGTSGNEQFF.